A single sample gave rise to the 25 T cell receptor beta chains below, sequenced in a study of blood T cell repertoires in COVID-19. Repertoires were generated with immunoSEQ multiplex PCR, while TCRdb's copy carries only in-frame clones and drops some. This table holds 85,000 to 120,000 clones, under 90% found once. The sample consisted of peripheral blood. These receptors were taken from a woman aged 55-75 years with acute or convalescent COVID-19.

The genes are TRBV3-1 (or the pseudogene TRBV3-2) and TRBJ1-1; D is uncertain. CDR3 size: 13 residues. With 6 bases removed from V and 1 base from J, the gap between germline ends came to 9 bases. From germline, CDR1 is LGHDT and CDR2 YNNKEL (reference sequence). The CDR3 reads CASSQTPNTEAFF. CDR3 DNA sequence: TGTGCCAGCAGTCAAACACCGAACACTGAAGCTTTCTTT.

This sequence joins TRBV21-1 and TRBJ2-3; the table's D call of TRBD2 was not tested on the DNA. TRBV21-1 is a pseudogene locus. This CDR3 contains 20 residues. DNA of the CDR3: TGTGCCAGCAGCAAAGAGTTATCTTCGCCGGCGGGGAGGCAAACAGATACGCAGTATTTT. This encodes CASSKELSSPAGRQTDTQYF.

V is TRBV11-2 and J is TRBJ2-1; tentatively, D is TRBD1 (6 bases). Germline CDR1 and CDR2: SGHAT and FQNNGV. V was clipped by 2 bases and J by 8 bases, with 16 bases between them. This CDR3 has 15 amino acids. The CDR3 here is CASSLKAQGLDEQFF. CDR3 nucleotides: TGTGCCAGCAGCTTAAAGGCACAGGGCTTGGATGAGCAGTTCTTC.

The V call is TRBV5-1, the J call TRBJ2-3, with D perhaps TRBD2 (5 bases). V lost 5 bases and J 4 bases, leaving 17 bases between the germline ends. The CDR3 sequence is 15 residues long. CDR1 is SGHRS, CDR2 YFSETQ, per germline. CDR3: CASSYSSRAADTQYF. CDR3 DNA: TGCGCCAGCAGTTACTCGTCGAGGGCAGCAGATACGCAGTATTTT.

This clone turned up a few times. The genes are TRBV6-5 and TRBJ2-2; 10 nucleotides line up with TRBD2. The CDR3 runs to 16 residues. CDR1 and CDR2 (germline): MNHEY, SVGAGI. V was pared by 0 bases and J by 7 bases, with 5 bases of the junction left unmatched. CDR3 bases: TGTGCCAGCAGTTACTCTAGCGGGAGGTCCATCGGGGAGCTGTTTTTT. Protein: CASSYSSGRSIGELFF.

The chain uses TRBV9 and TRBJ2-7; 7 bases map to TRBD1. The CDR3 covers 12 residues. Per germline, CDR1 SGDLS and CDR2 YYNGEE. The V segment lost 4 bases and the J segment 7 bases; nucleotides outside the gene matches: 5. The CDR3 region has the DNA TGTGCCAGCAGCCTAGGGGGCGAGGAGCAGTACTTC. This codes for CASSLGGEEQYF. Filled out from reference TRBV9 and TRBJ2-7, the complete variable domain reads DSGVTQTPKHLITATGQRVTLRCSPRSGDLSVYWYQQSLDQGLQFLIQYYNGEERAKGNILERFSAQQFPDLHSELNLSSLELGDSALYFCASSLGGEEQYFGPGTRLTVT.

This clone was detected once. V and J are TRBV7-2 and TRBJ2-5; D may be TRBD1 (5 bases). The CDR3 is made up of 14 amino acids. Trimming removed 0 bases at V and 4 bases at J, with 9 bases between. The V gene's germline CDR1 is SGHTA and CDR2 FQGNSA. CDR3 DNA sequence: TGTGCCAGCAGCTTAGCCAGGGTACGAGAGACCCAGTACTTC. Amino acid sequence: CASSLARVRETQYF.

This chain links TRBV11-2 with TRBJ2-1; 7 bases are shared with TRBD2. The CDR3 has 15 residues. The V segment lost 3 bases and the J segment 4 bases; nucleotides outside the gene matches: 6. The germline CDR1 and CDR2 sequences are SGHAT and FQNNGV. CDR3 protein: CASSLAGDTYNEQFF. CDR3 coding DNA: TGTGCCAGCAGCTTGGCGGGGGATACGTACAATGAGCAGTTCTTC.

V usage is TRBV6-6 and J usage is TRBJ1-2, with D possibly being TRBD1 (5 bases). Trimming took 4 bases from V and 2 from J, leaving 11 bases between them. Germline lookup yields CDR1 MNHNY and CDR2 SVGAGI (reference sequence). This CDR3 has 14 residues. The DNA for the CDR3 is TGTGCCAGCAGTTTAGGCAGGGTGAACTATGGCTACACCTTC. It encodes CASSLGRVNYGYTF.

This CDR3 reads CASSFQADNPLNEQYF. Written as DNA, the CDR3 is TGCGCCAGCAGCTTTCAGGCAGACAACCCTCTAAACGAGCAGTACTTC. The V and J genes are TRBV5-1 and TRBJ2-7, with D uncertain. Between the trimmed V and J ends, which lost 2 bases and 5 bases, there was a span of 20 bases. CDR3 length: 16 amino acids. The germline CDR1 and CDR2 sequences are SGHRS and YFSETQ.

V gene TRBV28 combines with J gene TRBJ1-2; D unresolved. CDR3 length: 18 amino acids. V was shortened by 5 bases and J by 4 bases, with 26 bases between the two germline ends. Germline V gene data show CDR1 as MDHEN and CDR2 as SYDVKM. CDR3 sequence reads: CASSPGILPNAPGYGYTF. The CDR3 DNA reads TGTGCCAGCAGTCCCGGGATCCTACCGAACGCGCCGGGCTATGGCTACACCTTC.

This clone was counted once. The rearrangement uses TRBV5-6 and TRBJ1-5; TRBD1 matches at 9 bases. Germline V gives CDR1 SGHDT, CDR2 YYEEEE. The CDR3 has 13 amino acids. V dropped 4 bases and J dropped 11; count of bases not matched to a gene: 7. The CDR3 reads CASSRTGVWSQHF. In DNA form, the CDR3 reads TGTGCCAGCAGCCGGACAGGGGTGTGGTCCCAGCATTTT.

This sequence joins TRBV30 and TRBJ2-7, with 7 bases matching TRBD2. J lost 2 bases, V lost 7 bases, and 11 bases had no gene match. The CDR3 is 14 amino acids. Germline V CDR1 and CDR2: GTSNPN, SVGIG (reference sequence). The CDR3 spells CAFGGLAVPYEQYF. Written as DNA, the CDR3 is TGTGCCTTCGGCGGGCTAGCGGTACCCTACGAGCAGTACTTC.

The chain employs TRBV7-2 and TRBJ2-1, with 13 bases aligning to TRBD2. The V gene end was trimmed by 2 bases and the J gene end by 9 bases; junction bases not matched to a gene: 4. This CDR3 is built from 15 residues. Germline V gives CDR1 SGHTA, CDR2 FQGNSA. The CDR3 nucleotides read TGTGCCAGCAGCTTACCGACTAGCGGGAGGCGTGAGCAGTTCTTC. It is translated as CASSLPTSGRREQFF.

The chain carries TRBV5-5 and TRBJ2-2; D is undetermined. Trimming cost V 0 bases and J 3 bases, with 12 bases left between them. The CDR3 consists of 16 residues. Germline V CDR1 and CDR2: SGHKS, YYEKEE (reference sequence). The CDR3 nucleotides are TGTGCCAGCAGCTTGGTTACAACCTCTGACACCGGGGAGCTGTTTTTT. Translating gives CASSLVTTSDTGELFF.

V usage is TRBV2 and J usage is TRBJ2-2, with 8 bases lining up with TRBD2. CDR1 is SNHLY and CDR2 is FYNNEI in the germline V gene. The J segment lost 2 bases and the V segment lost 7 bases, leaving 6 bases of the junction unmatched. The CDR3 spans 15 residues. The CDR3 region has the DNA TGTGCCAGCAAGACCCGGGGGGGAAACACCGGGGAGCTGTTTTTT. It yields the protein CASKTRGGNTGELFF.

The rearrangement uses TRBV4-2 and TRBJ2-7; D might be TRBD2 (7 bases). From germline, CDR1 is LGHNA and CDR2 YNFKEQ. V was trimmed by 1 base and J by 3 bases, leaving 16 bases between them. CDR3 length: 16 residues. The CDR3 loop is CASSQVSGGAGYEQYF. CDR3 nucleotides: TGTGCCAGCAGCCAAGTTTCTGGGGGGGCGGGCTACGAGCAGTACTTC.

The chain is built from TRBV5-5 and TRBJ1-1, with 8 nucleotides matching TRBD1. Germline CDR1 reads SGHKS; CDR2 reads YYEKEE (reference sequence). V shed 4 bases and J 3 bases; nucleotides not matched to a gene: 8. This CDR3 has 15 residues. The DNA for the CDR3 is TGTGCCAGCAGCCTCAACAGGGGGGAGTACACTGAAGCTTTCTTT. This translates into CASSLNRGEYTEAFF.

This clone was detected once. The rearrangement links TRBV5-8 to TRBJ1-5, with D possibly matching TRBD1 (5 bases). Trimming removed 4 bases at V and 5 bases at J, with 10 bases between. This CDR3 is built from 13 residues. Germline V gives CDR1 SGHTS, CDR2 YDEGEE. The DNA of the CDR3 is TGTGCCAGCAGCCGGACACGAGATCAGCCCCAGCATTTT. Its protein product is CASSRTRDQPQHF.

On this clone itself: Other DNA sequences from this sample encode an identical CDR3 as well. The chain carries TRBV27 and TRBJ1-4; weak D call: TRBD1 (6 bases). The V end was cut by 3 bases, the J end by 8 bases, with 7 bases between. Germline V CDR1 and CDR2: MNHEY, SMNVEV (reference sequence). The CDR3 has 12 amino acids. The CDR3 region is CASSFRGEKLFF. The CDR3 DNA sequence: TGTGCCAGCAGTTTTAGGGGGGAAAAACTGTTTTTT.

V gene TRBV18 combines with J gene TRBJ2-2; 7 nucleotides line up with TRBD2. The CDR3 contains 18 residues. J lost 4 bases, V lost 3 bases, and 14 bases had no gene match. In germline, CDR1 is KGHSH, CDR2 LQKENI. The CDR3 sequence: CASSPPVGRGSVTGELFF. The DNA of the CDR3 is TGTGCCAGCTCACCCCCCGTGGGGCGGGGGTCTGTCACCGGGGAGCTGTTTTTT.

This rearrangement joins TRBV5-4 to TRBJ1-1, with unresolved D. The V gene's germline CDR1 is SGHNT and CDR2 YYREEE (reference sequence). V was trimmed by 8 bases and J by 1 base, leaving 15 bases between them. CDR3 length: 14 amino acids. DNA of the CDR3: TGTGCCAGTGCGGATGTGTCGGGGAACACTGAAGCTTTCTTT. Protein product: CASADVSGNTEAFF.

The chain combines TRBV2 with TRBJ1-5; 9 bases are a match to TRBD1. Germline-derived CDR1 and CDR2 are SNHLY and FYNNEI. This CDR3 is 15 amino acids long. Trimming took 4 bases from V and 6 from J; bases not matched to a gene: 7. CDR3 DNA: TGTGCCAGCAGTGGACCGGGACAGGGAGGTCAGCCCCAGCATTTT. This gives the protein CASSGPGQGGQPQHF.

The chain joins TRBV5-6 to TRBJ2-5, with a possible D match to TRBD1 (5 bases). The V and J ends lost 3 bases and 0 bases respectively, with 9 bases between them. The CDR3 spans 14 residues. Germline CDR1 and CDR2: SGHDT and YYEEEE. For the CDR3, the DNA is TGTGCCAGCAGCTACGGACAAAACCAAGAGACCCAGTACTTC. The encoded protein is CASSYGQNQETQYF.

J is TRBJ1-2 and V is TRBV19, with D maybe TRBD1 (5 bases). Per germline, CDR1 LNHDA and CDR2 SQIVND (reference sequence). The ends were cut back, 5 bases at V and 4 bases at J, with 17 bases in the middle. The CDR3 is made up of 15 amino acids. The chain's CDR3 is CASSVREGWSYGYTF. CDR3 coding DNA: TGTGCCAGTAGTGTCAGGGAAGGCTGGTCCTATGGCTACACCTTC.